The T cell receptor beta chain under discussion was sequenced for a study of control samples from healthy donors and cancer patients. The CDR3 is made up of 18 amino acids. The germline V gene has CDR1 SGHAT and CDR2 FQNNGV. Losses at the gene ends were 3 bases for V and 2 bases for J; bases not matched to a gene: 8. This clone was detected once. Clones were read by immunoSEQ multiplex PCR, and TCRdb kept only the in-frame ones, dropping some. The profile covers 95,000 to 120,000 clones, with approximately 80% appearing a single time and approximately 7% taken by the ten largest. The sample taken for sequencing was blood. This sequence joins TRBV11-2 and TRBJ2-1; TRBD2 agrees at 12 bases. The TCR sequence derives from a young man in good health. CDR3 coding DNA: TGTGCCAGCAGCTTCCGACTAGCGGGGGCCCCCGCCTACAATGAGCAGTTCTTC. Encoded protein: CASSFRLAGAPAYNEQFF.